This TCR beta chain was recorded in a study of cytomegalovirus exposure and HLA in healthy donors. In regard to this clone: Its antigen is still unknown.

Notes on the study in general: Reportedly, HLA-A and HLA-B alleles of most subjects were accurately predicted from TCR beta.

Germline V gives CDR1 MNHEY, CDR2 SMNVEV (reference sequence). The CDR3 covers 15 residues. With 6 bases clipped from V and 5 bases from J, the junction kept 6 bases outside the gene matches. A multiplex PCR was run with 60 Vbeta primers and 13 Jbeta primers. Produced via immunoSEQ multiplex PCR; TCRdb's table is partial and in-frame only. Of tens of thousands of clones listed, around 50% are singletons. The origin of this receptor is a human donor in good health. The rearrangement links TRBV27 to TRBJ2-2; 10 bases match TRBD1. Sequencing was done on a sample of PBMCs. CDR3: CASRQRTGGTGELFF. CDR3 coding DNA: TGTGCCAGCAGGCAAAGGACAGGGGGGACCGGGGAGCTGTTTTTT.